This T cell receptor (beta chain) appears in the sequencing data of a study of blood T cells in healthy people across ages. Primers used in a second PCR of about 6 to 11 cycles were a sample-barcoded 5' primer and a J-beta primer mix. TCRdb analysed the 5' RACE reads with MiXCR anew, one entry per CDR3 protein. The table lists hundreds of thousands of distinct CDR3 sequences, around a quarter of them singletons, with 9.4% in the top ten. In this sample, this clonotype turned up a few times. Antigen specificity is unknown. Points from the study as a whole: Long-lived donors had more naive CD4+ cells and higher diversity than aged donors.

Germline V CDR1 and CDR2: LGHDT, YNNKEL (reference sequence). The CDR3 consists of 14 residues. The V end was cut by 4 bases, the J end by 14 bases, with 20 bases between. The same specimen was also included in a second study, on T cells of mothers and their children. According to that study: The people who donated were three healthy Caucasian mothers and their six children.

The V call is TRBV3-1, the J call TRBJ1-4; possibly TRBD1 for D (6 bases). The sequence derives from a boy aged 5-17 years in good health. The sample was blood. The CDR3 reads CASSPTGTSHGLFF. In DNA, the CDR3 is TGTGCCAGCAGCCCGACCGGGACATCACACGGGCTGTTTTTT. Based on the CDR3 plus reference TRBV3-1 and TRBJ1-4, the full variable domain is DTAVSQTPKYLVTQMGNDKSIKCEQNLGHDTMYWYKQDSKKFLKIMFSYNNKELIINETVPNRFSPKSPDKAHLNLHINSLELGDSAVYFCASSPTGTSHGLFFGSGTQLSVL.